The present T cell receptor (beta chain) was sequenced within a study of blood T cell repertoires in COVID-19. As for the study in general: COVID-19 samples from acute and convalescent phases originated in the United States, Italy and Spain.

Losses at the gene ends were 3 bases for V and 5 bases for J; bases not matched to a gene: 5. Per the germline V gene, CDR1 is SGHKS and CDR2 is YYEKEE (reference sequence). This CDR3 spans 14 amino acids. Ages ranged from about 18 to 89 years, with residence in fewer than 25 US areas. Participant-given clinical history determined each cohort assignment. Per the study methods: Using reference gene primer amplification, nucleated cell counts were estimated. The method was immunoSEQ multiplex PCR; TCRdb's version includes in-frame clones alone and lacks a portion of them. V, J and clone size reflect that table, while D and trimming were determined from the DNA. Of about 390,000 clones listed, 85% to 90% were seen once; the top ten hold approximately 9.3%.

This receptor was taken from a woman between 50 and 59 years old who had recovered from COVID-19. The sample comprised PBMCs or T cells enriched from blood (not recorded which). The chain couples TRBV5-5 to TRBJ2-7, with TRBD1 identical over 10 bases. The CDR3 nucleotides read TGTGCCAGCAGCTCCAGACAGGGGGCCCACGAGCAGTACTTC. This encodes CASSSRQGAHEQYF.